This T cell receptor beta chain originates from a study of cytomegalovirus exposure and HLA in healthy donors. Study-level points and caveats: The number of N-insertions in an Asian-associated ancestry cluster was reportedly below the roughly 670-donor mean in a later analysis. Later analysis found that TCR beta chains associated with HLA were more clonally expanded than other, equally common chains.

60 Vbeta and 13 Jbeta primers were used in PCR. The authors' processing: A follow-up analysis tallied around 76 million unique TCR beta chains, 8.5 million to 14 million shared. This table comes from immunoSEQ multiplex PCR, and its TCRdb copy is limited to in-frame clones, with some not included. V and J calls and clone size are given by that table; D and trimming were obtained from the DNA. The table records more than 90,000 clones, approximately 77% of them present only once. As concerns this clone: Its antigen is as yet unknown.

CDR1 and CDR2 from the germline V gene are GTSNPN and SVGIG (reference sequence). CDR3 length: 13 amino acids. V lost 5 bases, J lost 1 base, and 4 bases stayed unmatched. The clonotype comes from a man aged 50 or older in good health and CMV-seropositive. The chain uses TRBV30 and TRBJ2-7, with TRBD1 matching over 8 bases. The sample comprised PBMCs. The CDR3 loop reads CAWGQGPSYEQYF. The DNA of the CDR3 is TGTGCCTGGGGACAGGGACCTTCCTACGAGCAGTACTTC.